The 22 T cell receptor beta chains reported below all come from one sample, sequenced in a study of T cell repertoires in aging, cancer and after chemotherapy (dated by TCRdb to about 2019). Sequencing relied on an Illumina MiSeq. Multiplex touch-down PCR with a mixed TRB-A/B primer pool was used to amplify rearranged TRB sequences covering the V, D and J segments. The raw public data were reprocessed by TCRdb itself: fastp quality trimming at Q25, MiXCR clonotype calling, in-frame beta chains only. CDR3 protein sequences are deduplicated, and each keeps its most common genes and DNA. The sample records more than 10,000 distinct CDR3 sequences, around 20% of which are singletons. Less than 7.5% of the sample is held by the ten biggest clonotypes. TCR beta rearrangements were amplified from genomic DNA extracted from peripheral blood rather than from sorted cells or RNA. The sequenced material came from blood. These receptor sequences come from a human donor in good health.

The chain uses TRBV6-4 and TRBJ1-6; D is undetermined. Per germline, CDR1 MRHNA and CDR2 SNTAGT. This CDR3 contains 15 residues. The V and J ends lost 4 bases and 10 bases respectively, with 17 bases between them. In nucleotides, the CDR3 is TGTGCCAGCAGTGGGTCCCCATCAGGTGGATCACCCCTCCACTTT. It yields the protein CASSGSPSGGSPLHF.

Only one count was recorded for this clonotype. This may come from a read error, since a much larger clone is one base off. This chain joins TRBV20-1 and TRBJ1-2; D remains ambiguous. Trimming pared 4 bases from V and 2 bases from J, leaving 11 bases between. CDR1 and CDR2 (germline): DFQATT, SNEGSKA (reference sequence). This CDR3 is 13 amino acids long. The CDR3 region is CSAISRVNYGYTF. The CDR3 nucleotides read TGCAGTGCTATTTCTCGGGTCAACTATGGCTACACCTTC.

This clonotype has a handful of counts. This sequence joins TRBV5-1 and TRBJ1-1; possibly TRBD1 for D (5 bases). The CDR3 runs 11 residues. The V gene lost 0 bases and the J gene lost 8 bases, with 5 bases spanning the gap. CDR1 SGHRS and CDR2 YFSETQ come from the germline V gene. Here the CDR3 reads CASSLGTEAFF. As DNA, the CDR3 is TGCGCCAGCAGCTTGGGGACAGAAGCTTTCTTT.

The chain uses TRBV5-5 and TRBJ1-2; D is ambiguous. The CDR3 runs to 14 residues. In germline, CDR1 is SGHKS, CDR2 YYEKEE (reference sequence). V lost 0 bases to trimming and J lost 4 bases, with 10 bases between them. The CDR3 DNA is TGTGCCAGCAGCTTGGATCGGGGTACCTATGGCTACACCTTC. Amino acids: CASSLDRGTYGYTF.

This clonotype has more than one count but fewer than ten. The chain couples TRBV14 to TRBJ2-7, with TRBD1 matching 10 bases. The ends lost 5 bases at V and 6 bases at J; junction bases unmatched: 10. The V gene's germline CDR1 is SGHDN and CDR2 FVKESK. The CDR3 extends over 15 amino acids. The CDR3 DNA sequence: TGTGCCAGCAGCGGAAGGACAGGGGGGATTTTCGAGCAGTACTTC. Translated, it gives CASSGRTGGIFEQYF. Using reference TRBV14 and TRBJ2-7 for the parts outside the CDR3, the full variable domain is EAGVTQFPSHSVIEKGQTVTLRCDPISGHDNLYWYRRVMGKEIKFLLHFVKESKQDESGMPNNRFLAERTGGTYSTLKVQPAELEDSGVYFCASSGRTGGIFEQYFGPGTRLTVT.

This chain uses TRBV6-2 or TRBV6-3 with TRBJ2-7; no firm D call. CDR1 MNHEY and CDR2 SVGEGT come from the germline V gene. Trimming left V 7 bases short and J 3 bases short, with 16 bases between. The CDR3 extends over 14 amino acids. The CDR3 bases are TGTGCCAGCAACCCCCTAGGTTCGGACTACGAGCAGTACTTC. This sequence encodes CASNPLGSDYEQYF.

The gene calls are TRBV5-1 and TRBJ1-5, with a tentative D call TRBD1 (5 bases). The CDR3 spans 15 residues. Germline V gives CDR1 SGHRS, CDR2 YFSETQ. Trimming took 2 bases from V and 7 from J, leaving 16 bases between them. The CDR3 reads CASSFNGGLEQPQHF. The DNA of the CDR3 is TGCGCCAGCAGCTTTAATGGGGGGTTAGAGCAGCCCCAGCATTTT.

This clonotype turned up a few times. The rearrangement uses TRBV7-3 and TRBJ1-3, with D hard to call. Trimming cost V 2 bases and J 0 bases, with 11 bases left between them. CDR1 and CDR2 from the germline V gene are SGHTA and FQGTGA. The CDR3 has 16 amino acids. CDR3: CASSLGPRSSGNTIYF. The CDR3 DNA is TGTGCCAGCAGCTTAGGGCCCCGGAGCTCTGGAAACACCATATATTTT.

By share of the sample, this clonotype is medium-sized. V is TRBV18 and J is TRBJ1-1; TRBD1 is a possible D gene (5 bases). The CDR3 contains 15 residues. The V gene lost 3 bases and the J gene lost 1 base, with 12 bases spanning the gap. Germline V lookup: CDR1 KGHSH, CDR2 LQKENI. In DNA form, the CDR3 reads TGTGCCAGCTCACCGGCAGGGTGGGGGAACACTGAAGCTTTCTTT. Its protein is CASSPAGWGNTEAFF.

Only a few counts were recorded for this clonotype. The CDR3, as DNA: TGCAGTGCTCAGGGTCCGGAACAGGACGATTTCTTT. Protein product: CSAQGPEQDDFF. V gene TRBV20-1 combines with J gene TRBJ1-1; D may be TRBD1 (5 bases). The CDR3 is 12 amino acids. The germline CDR1 and CDR2 sequences are DFQATT and SNEGSKA (reference sequence). The germline V and J ends were trimmed by 5 bases and 13 bases, with 20 bases remaining between them.

The chain employs TRBV20-1 and TRBJ2-3; D assignment may be TRBD1 or TRBD2 (5 bases each). V was trimmed by 5 bases and J by 11 bases, leaving 17 bases between them. Germline V lookup: CDR1 DFQATT, CDR2 SNEGSKA (reference sequence). The CDR3 loop spans 12 amino acids. Here the CDR3 DNA reads TGCAGTGCTCCCGGGGCATCCTCAGGGCAGTATTTT. This codes for CSAPGASSGQYF.

In its sample, this clonotype was seen a few times. The V gene is TRBV5-5, the J gene TRBJ1-1; 10 bases are a match to TRBD1. In germline, CDR1 is SGHKS, CDR2 YYEKEE (reference sequence). J lost 1 base, V lost 3 bases, and 9 bases had no gene match. The CDR3 totals 17 residues. The CDR3 coding sequence is TGTGCCAGCAGCTCGAGGACAGGGGGGGGCTCGAACACTGAAGCTTTCTTT. It specifies CASSSRTGGGSNTEAFF.

This clonotype was detected only a few times. The chain uses TRBV27 and TRBJ2-5, with 10 positions matching TRBD1. Per germline, CDR1 MNHEY and CDR2 SMNVEV (reference sequence). V was clipped by 4 bases and J by 3 bases; unmatched bases: 5. The CDR3 is 15 residues long. CDR3 in DNA: TGTGCCAGCAGTTCCCCGGGACAGGGGAAAGAGACCCAGTACTTC. Its protein is CASSSPGQGKETQYF.

This clonotype was counted ten times or more. V usage is TRBV6-5 and J usage is TRBJ2-5; perhaps TRBD1 as D (5 bases). CDR1 and CDR2 (germline): MNHEY, SVGAGI. The germline V and J ends were trimmed by 3 bases and 5 bases, with 10 bases remaining between them. This CDR3 region has 13 residues. CDR3 nucleotides: TGTGCCAGCAGTTATGAAGGGGCTGAGACCCAGTACTTC. It specifies CASSYEGAETQYF.

This clonotype was counted between two and nine times. The chain employs TRBV6-4 and TRBJ1-2; 9 bases line up with TRBD1. J gave up 7 bases and V 1 base, and 7 bases lay outside the gene matches. The germline gives CDR1 MRHNA, CDR2 SNTAGT. The CDR3 length is 15 residues. CDR3 in DNA: TGTGCCAGCAGTGACTTACCGGGACAGGGTGCTGGCTACACCTTC. Translated: CASSDLPGQGAGYTF.

This chain links TRBV7-9 with TRBJ2-3, with 12 bases fitting TRBD1. Germline trimming cut 1 base from V and 3 bases from J; bases unmatched to any gene: 8. The CDR3 has 18 amino acids. Germline CDR1 and CDR2: SEHNR and FQNEAQ (reference sequence). The CDR3 DNA is TGTGCCAGCAGCTTAGTTTCGGGGACAGGGGGCGAGACAGATACGCAGTATTTT. Residues: CASSLVSGTGGETDTQYF.

V and J are TRBV5-8 and TRBJ1-1; D is possibly TRBD1 (5 bases). CDR3 length equals 13 residues. CDR1 and CDR2 (germline): SGHTS, YDEGEE. V lost 3 bases to trimming and J lost 6 bases, with 12 bases between them. The CDR3 sequence is CASSSGQAAEAFF. CDR3 coding DNA: TGTGCCAGCAGCTCCGGACAAGCGGCTGAAGCTTTCTTT.

In regard to this clonotype: A read error may be the cause here, since a much bigger clone is one base away. This chain connects TRBV5-6 to TRBJ1-1; D is unresolved. The CDR3 spans 13 residues. The germline V gene has CDR1 SGHDT and CDR2 YYEEEE. The CDR3 reads CVSSLDTGTEAFF. In nucleotides, the CDR3 is TGTGTCAGCAGCCTTGACACCGGCACTGAAGCTTTCTTT.

The chain has TRBV13 and TRBJ2-2; D is unclear. This CDR3 has 14 amino acids. With 7 bases removed from V and 4 bases from J, the gap between germline ends came to 13 bases. CDR1 PRHDT and CDR2 FYEKMQ come from the germline V gene (reference sequence). CDR3 region: CASTPFRLTGELFF. CDR3 in DNA: TGTGCCAGCACCCCGTTCAGGCTCACCGGGGAGCTGTTTTTT.

This chain joins TRBV5-1 and TRBJ1-1, with D perhaps matching TRBD1 (5 bases). Germline V lookup: CDR1 SGHRS, CDR2 YFSETQ. The length of the CDR3 is 15 residues. V dropped 7 bases and J dropped 1 base, with 17 bases sitting between them. This chain's CDR3 is CASDPYRRGNTEAFF. For the CDR3, the DNA is TGCGCCAGCGACCCGTACAGGCGGGGGAACACTGAAGCTTTCTTT. Variable domain in full (rest from reference TRBV5-1 and TRBJ1-1): KAGVTQTPRYLIKTRGQQVTLSCSPISGHRSVSWYQQTPGQGLQFLFEYFSETQRNKGNFPGRFSGRQFSNSRSEMNVSTLELGDSALYLCASDPYRRGNTEAFFGQGTRLTVV.

This clonotype rates as medium-sized (0.01 to 0.1%). The chain recombines TRBV19 with TRBJ1-1, with TRBD1 identical over 9 bases. This CDR3 region has 10 residues. Trimming at V came to 10 bases and at J to 8 bases, leaving 2 bases not matched to a gene. Germline V CDR1 and CDR2: LNHDA, SQIVND (reference sequence). The CDR3 reads CATTGGEAFF. The CDR3 DNA reads TGTGCCACCACAGGGGGCGAAGCTTTCTTT.

The rearrangement joins TRBV6-5 to TRBJ1-3, with 7 bases that match TRBD1. With V trimmed by 5 bases and J by 0 bases, 4 bases remained unmatched. This CDR3 spans 15 amino acids. Germline values: CDR1 MNHEY, CDR2 SVGAGI. The CDR3 DNA sequence: TGTGCCAGCAGTAGACAGGGTTCCTCTGGAAACACCATATATTTT. Translating gives CASSRQGSSGNTIYF.